This TCR beta chain comes out of a study of Ad26.COV2.S vaccination and SARS-CoV-2 variants. Study-level background: This donor came from the COV1001 trial of Ad26.COV2.S. By the intramuscular route, Ad26.COV2.S was given once, or twice 56 days apart. General study results and limits: Reportedly, after vaccination the spike-specific CD8+ and CD4+ T cell responses displayed substantial breadth.

Turning to this clone: The antigen is undetermined.

Assay used: immunoSEQ multiplex PCR; TCRdb lists only in-frame clones, some missing. The profile shows just under 250,000 clones, around nine tenths of them singletons. CDR1 SGHRS and CDR2 YFSETQ come from the germline V gene. V shed 4 bases, J shed 1 base, and the junction held 3 bases outside the gene matches. The CDR3 sequence is 15 residues long. Treatment indicated: 19 received Ad26.COV2.S at low or high dose, single or two shots; 5 received placebo; per-sample allocation not given. Day 63 after the first vaccine or placebo injection was the time point for sampling. The rearrangement links TRBV5-1 to TRBJ2-5; TRBD1 matches 11 bases. This sequence originates from a person aged 18-60 years who received the Ad26.COV2.S COVID-19 vaccine or a placebo. The source was peripheral blood, collected in a trial of Ad26.COV2.S vaccine versus placebo. The CDR3 sequence: CASSRDRGFQETQYF. The CDR3 nucleotides read TGCGCCAGCAGCCGGGACAGGGGGTTCCAAGAGACCCAGTACTTC.